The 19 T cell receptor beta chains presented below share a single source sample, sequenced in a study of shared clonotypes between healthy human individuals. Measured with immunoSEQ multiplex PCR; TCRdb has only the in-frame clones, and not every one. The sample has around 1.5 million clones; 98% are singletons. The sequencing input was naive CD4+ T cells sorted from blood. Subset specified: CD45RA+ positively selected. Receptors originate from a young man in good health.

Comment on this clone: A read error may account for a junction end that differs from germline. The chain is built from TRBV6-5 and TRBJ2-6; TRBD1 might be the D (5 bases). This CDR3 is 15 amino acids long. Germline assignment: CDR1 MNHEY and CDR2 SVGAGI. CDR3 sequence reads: CASSKPGPGANVLTF. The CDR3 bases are TGTGCAAGCAGTAAACCAGGGCCTGGGGCCAACGTCCTGACTTTC.

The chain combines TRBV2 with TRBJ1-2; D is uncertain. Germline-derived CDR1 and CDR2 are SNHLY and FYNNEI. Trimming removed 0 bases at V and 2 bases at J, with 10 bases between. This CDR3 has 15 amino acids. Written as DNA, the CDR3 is TGTGCCAGCAGTGAAGCATTCAGGCCGAACTATGGCTACACCTTC. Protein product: CASSEAFRPNYGYTF.

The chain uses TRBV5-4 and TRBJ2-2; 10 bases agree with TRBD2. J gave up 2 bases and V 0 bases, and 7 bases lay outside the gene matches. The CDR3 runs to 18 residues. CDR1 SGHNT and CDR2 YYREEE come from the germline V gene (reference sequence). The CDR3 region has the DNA TGTGCCAGCAGCTTGGTCCTAGCGGGAGTTCATAACACCGGGGAGCTGTTTTTT. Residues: CASSLVLAGVHNTGELFF.

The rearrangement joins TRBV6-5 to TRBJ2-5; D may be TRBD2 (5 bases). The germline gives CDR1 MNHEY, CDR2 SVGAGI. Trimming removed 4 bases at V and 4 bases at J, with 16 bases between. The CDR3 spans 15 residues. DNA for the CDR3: TGTGCCAGCAGTTCCCGCTTCGGGGTAGGAGAGACCCAGTACTTC. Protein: CASSSRFGVGETQYF.

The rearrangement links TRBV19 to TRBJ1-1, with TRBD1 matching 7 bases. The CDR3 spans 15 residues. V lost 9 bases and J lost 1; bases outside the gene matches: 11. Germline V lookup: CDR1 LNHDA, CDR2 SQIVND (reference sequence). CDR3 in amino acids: CASSTGPGGNTEAFF. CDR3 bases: TGTGCCAGCTCTACGGGCCCAGGGGGGAACACTGAAGCTTTCTTT.

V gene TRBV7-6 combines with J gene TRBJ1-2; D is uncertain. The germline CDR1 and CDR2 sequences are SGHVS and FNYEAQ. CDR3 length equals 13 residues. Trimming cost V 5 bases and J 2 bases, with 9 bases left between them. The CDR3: CASSLTENYGYTF. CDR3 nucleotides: TGTGCCAGCAGCCTGACTGAGAACTATGGCTACACCTTC.

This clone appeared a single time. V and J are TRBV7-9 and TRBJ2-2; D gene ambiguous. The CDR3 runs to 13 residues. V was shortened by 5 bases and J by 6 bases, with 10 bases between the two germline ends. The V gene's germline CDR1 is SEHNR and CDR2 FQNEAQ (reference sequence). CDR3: CASSPRWAGELFF. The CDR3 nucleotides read TGTGCCAGCAGCCCACGGTGGGCCGGGGAGCTGTTTTTT.

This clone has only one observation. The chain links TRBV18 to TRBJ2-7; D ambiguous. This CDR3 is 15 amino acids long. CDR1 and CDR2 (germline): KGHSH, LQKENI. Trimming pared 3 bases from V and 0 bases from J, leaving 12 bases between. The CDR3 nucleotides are TGTGCCAGCTCACCCCCCGGAACTCACTCCTACGAGCAGTACTTC. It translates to CASSPPGTHSYEQYF.

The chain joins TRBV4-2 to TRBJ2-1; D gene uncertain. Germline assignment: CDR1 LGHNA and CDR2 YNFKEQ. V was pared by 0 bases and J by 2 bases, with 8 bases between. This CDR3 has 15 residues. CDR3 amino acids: CASSQERHPYNEQFF. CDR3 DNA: TGTGCCAGCAGCCAAGAGAGGCACCCCTACAATGAGCAGTTCTTC.

In DNA form, the CDR3 reads TGTGCCAGCAGGACCGTCCAGGGAGGCCCAGATACGCAGTATTTT. This gives the protein CASRTVQGGPDTQYF. V and J are TRBV5-6 and TRBJ2-3; D is perhaps TRBD2 (6 bases). Per the germline V gene, CDR1 is SGHDT and CDR2 is YYEEEE. The CDR3 covers 15 residues. The germline V and J ends were trimmed by 5 bases and 4 bases, with 17 bases remaining between them.

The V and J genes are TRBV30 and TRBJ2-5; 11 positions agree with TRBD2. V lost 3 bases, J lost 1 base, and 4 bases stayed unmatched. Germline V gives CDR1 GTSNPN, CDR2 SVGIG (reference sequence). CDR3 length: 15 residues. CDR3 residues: CAWSVAGGGQETQYF. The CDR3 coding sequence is TGTGCCTGGAGCGTAGCGGGAGGGGGCCAAGAGACCCAGTACTTC.

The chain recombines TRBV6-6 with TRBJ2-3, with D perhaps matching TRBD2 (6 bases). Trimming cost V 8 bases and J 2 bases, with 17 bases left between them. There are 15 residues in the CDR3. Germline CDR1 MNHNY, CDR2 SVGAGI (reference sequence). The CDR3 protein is CASGGMAGYTDTQYF. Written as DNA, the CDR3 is TGTGCCAGCGGGGGGATGGCAGGATACACAGATACGCAGTATTTT.

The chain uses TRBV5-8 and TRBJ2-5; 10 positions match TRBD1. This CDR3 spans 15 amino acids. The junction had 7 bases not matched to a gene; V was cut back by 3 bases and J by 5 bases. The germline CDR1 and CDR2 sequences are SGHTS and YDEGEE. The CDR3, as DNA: TGTGCCAGCAGCTACCGGGACAGGGGTCGTGAGACCCAGTACTTC. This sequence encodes CASSYRDRGRETQYF.

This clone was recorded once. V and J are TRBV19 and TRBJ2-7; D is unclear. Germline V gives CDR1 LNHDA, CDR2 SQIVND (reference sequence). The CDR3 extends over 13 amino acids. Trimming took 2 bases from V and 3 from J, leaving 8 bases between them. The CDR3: CASSINTHYEQYF. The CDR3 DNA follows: TGTGCCAGTAGTATAAACACGCACTACGAGCAGTACTTC.

CDR3 bases: TGTGCCAGCAGTGAATCAGGACAGTTATACGAGCAGTACTTC. Its protein is CASSESGQLYEQYF. The V call is TRBV6-1, the J call TRBJ2-7; D perhaps matches TRBD1 (6 bases). This CDR3 contains 14 residues. Per the germline V gene, CDR1 is MNHNS and CDR2 is SASEGT. V was pared by 2 bases and J by 4 bases, with 12 bases between.

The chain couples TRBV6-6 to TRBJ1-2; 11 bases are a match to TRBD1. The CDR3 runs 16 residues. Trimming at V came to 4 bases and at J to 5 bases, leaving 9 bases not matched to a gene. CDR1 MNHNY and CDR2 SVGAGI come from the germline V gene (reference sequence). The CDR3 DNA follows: TGTGCCAGCAGTTCACCGGGACAGGGGGGGCAGTATGGCTACACCTTC. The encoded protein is CASSSPGQGGQYGYTF.

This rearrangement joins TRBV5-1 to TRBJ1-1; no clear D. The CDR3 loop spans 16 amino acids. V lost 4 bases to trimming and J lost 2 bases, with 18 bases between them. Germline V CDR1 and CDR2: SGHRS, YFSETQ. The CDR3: CASSHRNGVRNTEAFF. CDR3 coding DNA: TGCGCCAGCAGCCATCGGAACGGGGTTCGTAACACTGAAGCTTTCTTT.

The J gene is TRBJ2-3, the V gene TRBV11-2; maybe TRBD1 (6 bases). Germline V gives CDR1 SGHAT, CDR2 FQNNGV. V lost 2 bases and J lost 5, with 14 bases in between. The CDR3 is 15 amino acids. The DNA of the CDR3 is TGTGCCAGCAGCTTACTAGACAGGTCGGGAGATACGCAGTATTTT. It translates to CASSLLDRSGDTQYF.

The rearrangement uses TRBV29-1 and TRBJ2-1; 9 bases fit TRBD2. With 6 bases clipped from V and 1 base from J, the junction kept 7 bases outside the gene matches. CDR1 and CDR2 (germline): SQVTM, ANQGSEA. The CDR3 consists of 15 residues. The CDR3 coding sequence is TGCAGCGTCCTCCTAGCGGGAAATTCCTACAATGAGCAGTTCTTC. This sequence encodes CSVLLAGNSYNEQFF.